Below, 8 T cell receptor beta chains from the same sample are listed, as sequenced in a study of response to subunit inactivated influenza vaccine. TCRdb re-analysed the RT-PCR reads in MiXCR, keeping a single row per CDR3 protein. The sample lists around 500,000 distinct CDR3 sequences, about 10% occurring once. Sample: PBMCs from blood, taken roughly 47 days after vaccination. These receptors came from a man aged 50 to 60 who received an inactivated influenza vaccine.

The chain combines TRBV12-5 with TRBJ2-7; 7 bases fit TRBD1. This CDR3 comprises 14 residues. After removal of 0 bases from V and 5 bases from J, the junction contained 4 bases not matched to a gene. Germline assignment: CDR1 LGHNT and CDR2 FRNRAP. Here the CDR3 DNA reads TGTGCTAGTGGTTTGGTCCACAGGGGACACGAGCAGTACTTC. Translating gives CASGLVHRGHEQYF.

The rearrangement joins TRBV6-5 to TRBJ1-1, with 7 nucleotides matching TRBD1. CDR3 length: 15 amino acids. Per germline, CDR1 MNHEY and CDR2 SVGAGI. V gave up 0 bases and J gave up 0 bases; unmatched junction bases: 1. The CDR3: CASSYSGQLNTEAFF. The CDR3, as DNA: TGTGCCAGCAGTTACTCGGGACAGCTGAACACTGAAGCTTTCTTT.

This clonotype showed up many times. The chain joins TRBV5-1 to TRBJ2-7, with 9 bases that match TRBD1. Germline lookup yields CDR1 SGHRS and CDR2 YFSETQ. V shed 4 bases and J 6 bases; nucleotides not matched to a gene: 8. The CDR3 consists of 14 residues. The CDR3 sequence is CASSTGDRVREQYF. The CDR3 bases are TGCGCCAGCAGCACCGGGGACAGGGTCCGCGAGCAGTACTTC.

V and J are TRBV9 and TRBJ1-5; TRBD1 is a possible D gene (5 bases). This CDR3 spans 14 amino acids. CDR1 and CDR2 (germline): SGDLS, YYNGEE. Trimming took 0 bases from V and 7 from J, leaving 11 bases between them. The CDR3 nucleotides read TGTGCCAGCAGCGTAGGACAGTTGGGACAGCCCCAGCATTTT. Amino acids: CASSVGQLGQPQHF.

The V call is TRBV5-1, the J call TRBJ2-1; possibly TRBD2 for D (6 bases). This CDR3 comprises 12 residues. Trimming left V 4 bases short and J 10 bases short, with 12 bases between. Looked up from germline, CDR1 is SGHRS and CDR2 is YFSETQ. The CDR3 reads CASSGGLPEQFF. The CDR3 nucleotides read TGCGCCAGCAGCGGGGGACTGCCCGAGCAGTTCTTC.

Many counts were recorded for this clonotype. This chain uses TRBV3-1 with TRBJ2-5, with 11 bases that match TRBD2. This CDR3 region has 18 residues. After removal of 2 bases from V and 1 base from J, the junction contained 9 bases not matched to a gene. The V gene's germline CDR1 is LGHDT and CDR2 YNNKEL (reference sequence). DNA of the CDR3: TGTGCCAGCAGCCAACCGGGGTCTGGGACTAGCGGCCAAGAGACCCAGTACTTC. Its translation: CASSQPGSGTSGQETQYF.

This clonotype was observed a few times. The rearrangement joins TRBV28 to TRBJ1-6; D remains unclear. From germline, CDR1 is MDHEN and CDR2 SYDVKM. The length of the CDR3 is 15 residues. The V gene lost 5 bases and the J gene lost 8 bases, with 16 bases spanning the gap. The CDR3 is CASSHRTALDSPLHF. The CDR3 nucleotides are TGTGCCAGCAGTCACCGGACGGCTCTCGATTCACCCCTCCACTTT.

In its sample, this clonotype was seen a few times. The chain is built from TRBV5-1 and TRBJ2-1; 9 bases are shared with TRBD1. This CDR3 contains 15 residues. V gave up 7 bases and J gave up 0 bases; unmatched junction bases: 5. Germline V gene sequence: CDR1 SGHRS, CDR2 YFSETQ. The CDR3 DNA follows: TGCGCCAGCGCAAACAGGGGGCTCTCCTACAATGAGCAGTTCTTC. This codes for CASANRGLSYNEQFF. The full variable domain, completed using reference TRBV5-1 and TRBJ2-1, is KAGVTQTPRYLIKTRGQQVTLSCSPISGHRSVSWYQQTPGQGLQFLFEYFSETQRNKGNFPGRFSGRQFSNSRSEMNVSTLELGDSALYLCASANRGLSYNEQFFGPGTRLTVL.